The clone carrying this TCR beta chain has just a few counts. Its antigen is undetermined. This sample is part of a study of T cells in Graves' hyperthyroidism and ophthalmopathy. The CDR3 spans 15 residues. Germline CDR1 is SGHTA and CDR2 is FQGNSA. V gave up 6 bases and J gave up 4 bases; unmatched junction bases: 10. Findings of the study overall: Model output signaled ophthalmopathy a median approximately six months ahead of onset.

Researchers amplified the TCR beta CDR3 regions from RNA transcripts. HTBI primers were employed in a first-round RT-PCR of the TCR CDR3. TCRdb redid the calling of the multiplex PCR reads with MiXCR, one entry per CDR3 protein. The profile shows about 600,000 distinct CDR3 sequences, 15% to 20% of them singletons. Any patient presenting with uncontrolled infection, other autoimmune disease, pregnancy or lactation was left out. Sequences were obtained from blood. The clonotype was recovered from a woman in her forties with Graves' ophthalmopathy. The genes are TRBV7-2 and TRBJ2-7; 9 bases match TRBD1. In DNA form, the CDR3 reads TGTGCCAGCAGAGAAGGGACAGGGCAACAGTACGAGCAGTACTTC. This encodes CASREGTGQQYEQYF.